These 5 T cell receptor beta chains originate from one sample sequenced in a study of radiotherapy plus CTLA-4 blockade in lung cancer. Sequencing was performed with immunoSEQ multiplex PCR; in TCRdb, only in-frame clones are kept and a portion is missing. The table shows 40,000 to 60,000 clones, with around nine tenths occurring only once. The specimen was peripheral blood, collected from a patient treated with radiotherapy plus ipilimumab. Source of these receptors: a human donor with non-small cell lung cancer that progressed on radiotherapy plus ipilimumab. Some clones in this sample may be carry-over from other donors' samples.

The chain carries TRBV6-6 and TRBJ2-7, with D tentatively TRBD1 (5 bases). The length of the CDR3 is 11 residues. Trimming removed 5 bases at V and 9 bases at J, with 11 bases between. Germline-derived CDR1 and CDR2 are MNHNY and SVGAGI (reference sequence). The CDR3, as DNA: TGTGCCAGCAGTGAGACAGCCTTGCAGTACTTC. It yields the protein CASSETALQYF.

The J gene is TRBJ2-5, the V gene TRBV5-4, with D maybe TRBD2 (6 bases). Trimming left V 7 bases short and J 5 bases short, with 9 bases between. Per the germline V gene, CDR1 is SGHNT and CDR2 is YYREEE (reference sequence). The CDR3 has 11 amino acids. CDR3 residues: CASRRGETQYF. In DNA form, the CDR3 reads TGTGCCAGCCGACGGGGGGAGACCCAGTACTTC.

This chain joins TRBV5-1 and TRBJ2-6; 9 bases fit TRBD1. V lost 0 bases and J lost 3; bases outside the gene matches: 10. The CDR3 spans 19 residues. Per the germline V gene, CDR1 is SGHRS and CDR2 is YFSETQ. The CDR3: CASSLVPPGQGGGANVLTF. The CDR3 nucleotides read TGCGCCAGCAGCTTGGTCCCCCCGGGACAGGGCGGTGGGGCCAACGTCCTGACTTTC.

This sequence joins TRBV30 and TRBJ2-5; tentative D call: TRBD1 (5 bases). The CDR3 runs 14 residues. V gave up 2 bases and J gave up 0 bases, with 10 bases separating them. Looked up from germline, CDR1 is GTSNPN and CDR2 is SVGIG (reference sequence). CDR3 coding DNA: TGTGCCTGGAGTTCGACAGTACACCAAGAGACCCAGTACTTC. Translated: CAWSSTVHQETQYF.

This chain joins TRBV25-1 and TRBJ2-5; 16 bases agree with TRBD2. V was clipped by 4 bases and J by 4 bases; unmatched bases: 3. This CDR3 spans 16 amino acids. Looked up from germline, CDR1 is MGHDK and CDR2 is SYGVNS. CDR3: CASSAGLAGGGETQYF. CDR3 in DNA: TGTGCCAGCAGTGCGGGACTAGCGGGAGGGGGAGAGACCCAGTACTTC.